This T cell receptor beta chain derives from a study of human T cells and chemical hapten exposure listed by TCRdb under 2021. General notes on the study: For sensitization, 2% DPC in acetone was applied to a 2 cm by 2 cm area of upper inner arm skin. The study tracked peripheral blood TCR repertoire changes in vivo during primary and secondary sensitization to the hapten diphenylcyclopropenone (DPC) in alopecia patients. Blood was sampled from patients pre-sensitization (week 0) and at 2, 6 and about 24 weeks after DPC sensitization. From each blood RNA sample, both TCR alpha and TCR beta chains were sequenced. The libraries were sequenced as a pool, and the TCR yield per sample differed mostly because of small variations in library volumes within the pool. For TCR sequencing, blood came from 25 to 35 alopecia patients at anywhere from one to four time points (pre-sensitization, 2, 6 and 24 weeks). Throughout the study period of around 24 weeks, patients also received therapeutic DPC doses to the scalp every week. Patch testing was performed on the upper back with Finn chambers containing 0.01% DPC, and the patch tests were scored after 6 days according to International Contact Dermatitis Research Group standards. The patient cohort, mostly female, included alopecia areata with under or over 50% scalp involvement, alopecia totalis and alopecia universalis.

The time point label on this specimen signifies: patch test 1, 2 weeks after DPC sensitization. The treatment or condition tag for this specimen amounts to: therapeutic diphenylcyclopropenone sensitization with weekly scalp DPC. Unfractionated whole blood was collected in Tempus Blood RNA tubes, and total RNA was extracted from that blood. At every patch-test visit, the blood draw took place before the patch test was put on. To be eligible, patients had to be aged 18 to 70, diagnosed with alopecia and judged suitable for DPC therapy, while pregnant patients were excluded. Study-wide conclusions, independent of this receptor: No change with DPC sensitization was found in the number of TCRs above 1 in 1000 frequency, and no evidence of global repertoire structure alterations was found. Significantly more large CDR3 similarity clusters were formed by expanded TCRs than by pre-sensitization or healthy control sets, consistent with antigen-driven responses. Because all patients had alopecia, a presumed autoimmune disease, the immune response of the patients might differ from that of healthy individuals. A positive correlation was found between the number of PT1 expanded TCRs and patch test score, with significance reached at thresholds 8, 16 and 32 but not 4. After repeated subsampling, changes were observed in the strength of the expansion versus patch-test correlation and in the threshold at which the correlation became significant.

V is shortened by 4 bases, J by 8 bases, and the region joining them spans 11 bases. Reading from cysteine to phenylalanine, the CDR3 counts 11 amino acids. Only the CDR3 DNA is retained, 33 bases long and in frame from the first base. Looking up the germline V gene yields CDR1 SQVTM and CDR2 ANQGSEA. The receptor library was made with RACE. This sample was sequenced with a NextSeq 500. During library preparation, unique molecular identifiers were attached to individual cDNA molecules so that TCRs could be counted quantitatively and reproducibly. Concerning the study's data processing: The median number of TCRs per sample was 85,000 to 100,000, ranging from about 20,000 to 690,600. The Decombinator software suite was used to annotate the V, J and CDR3 of the TCR reads. To make PS versus PT1 abundance plots, every sample was subsampled to the same number of TCRs (28,000). Expanded TCRs were defined as absent before sensitization and observed at least eight times at the 2-week time point. TCRdb applied fastp at Q25 and MiXCR to the public reads, then kept only in-frame beta chains. Records with the same CDR3 protein are collapsed into one entry carrying the most frequent genes and DNA. None of the V and J calls come from the authors' own analysis; TCRdb made them. The sample contains 40,000 to 65,000 distinct CDR3 sequences, about 10% of them found a single time. The ten top clones hold under 2% of the sample.

This clonotype was recorded a few times. The antigen it recognizes is unknown. Qualities for individual bases were not recorded, and no much larger clone is one base off. Sequences were derived from whole blood, sampled in connection with sensitization to the hapten diphenylcyclopropenone (DPC). The source of this sequence is a woman in her thirties or forties with alopecia areata. Some clones in this sample may be carry-over from other donors' samples. Recombination joined TRBV29-1 with TRBJ1-1, with the D segment identity uncertain. The DNA sequence is TGCAGCGTTGTCTACCGGACGGAAGCTTTCTTT. Translated, this is CSVVYRTEAFF.